This TCR beta chain was documented in a study of T cell repertoires in ileal Crohn's disease. V lost 0 bases to trimming and J lost 1 base; unmatched junction nucleotides: 5. CDR3 size: 16 residues. Germline assignment: CDR1 SGHRS and CDR2 YFSETQ. Study-level results: Active smokers at surgery had more clonal expansions than non-smokers.

Per sample, about 500 nanograms of biopsy DNA were TCRB immunosequenced. TCRdb's copy holds only in-frame clones and misses some; the assay was immunoSEQ multiplex PCR. The repertoire consists of roughly 15,000 clones, with 80% occurring once and the leading ten covering 4.2%. With respect to this clone: Its cognate antigen is unknown.

Sequencing input: ileal tissue. V is TRBV5-1 and J is TRBJ2-3, with 7 bases lining up with TRBD1. This TCR was recovered from an adult with Crohn's disease. The CDR3 loop reads CASSLETGKGTDTQYF. CDR3 coding DNA: TGCGCCAGCAGCTTGGAGACAGGGAAAGGCACAGATACGCAGTATTTT.